This T cell receptor (beta chain) was retrieved from a study of cytomegalovirus exposure and HLA in healthy donors. The repertoire was sequenced with immunoSEQ multiplex PCR; TCRdb's copy has only in-frame clones and lacks some. The sample lists around 240,000 clones, 90% occurring once. Germline V gene data show CDR1 as LGHNA and CDR2 as YSLEER. V trimming: 3 bases; J trimming: 3 bases; junction bases outside the gene matches: 5. CDR3 length: 14 residues. The sequence was collected from a woman younger than 30 in good health and CMV-seronegative. The rearrangement joins TRBV4-3 to TRBJ2-7; 7 bases align to TRBD2. Sequenced: PBMCs. As DNA, the CDR3 is TGCGCCAGCAGCCAGACGTGGGGGGGCTACGAGCAGTACTTC. It encodes CASSQTWGGYEQYF.